This TCR beta chain was identified during a study of cytomegalovirus exposure and HLA in healthy donors. The study ran its PCR with 60 Vbeta and 13 Jbeta primers. Only in-frame clones appear in the TCRdb table, and some are missing; sequencing was by immunoSEQ multiplex PCR. The data contain about 160,000 clones, approximately 80% of them seen just once; the ten biggest clones take up around 7%. This sequence was found in a woman aged 40 to 50 in good health and CMV-seropositive. The specimen was PBMCs.

Here the CDR3 DNA reads TGTGCCTGGGGGGCGGGGACGGCAAGCAATCAGCCCCAGCATTTT. It specifies CAWGAGTASNQPQHF. The chain has TRBV30 and TRBJ1-5, with D perhaps TRBD1 (5 bases). Trimming removed 5 bases at V and 1 base at J, with 15 bases between. This CDR3 comprises 15 residues. Germline assignment: CDR1 GTSNPN and CDR2 SVGIG (reference sequence).